This entry lists 17 T cell receptor beta chains sequenced from one sample in a study of T cell repertoires in cytomegalovirus infection. Their target antigens are unknown. Via MiXCR, TCRdb re-called the reads, giving one row per CDR3 protein. The table lists 50,000 or so distinct CDR3 sequences, around 18% of them singletons, with 55% to 65% in the top ten. This sample comprised CD8+ T cells from cultured PBMCs, obtained from culture after CMV antigen stimulation. Every receptor here comes from a human donor in good health (CMV status not recorded). Some clones in this sample may be carry-over from other donors' samples.

The rearrangement uses TRBV28 and TRBJ2-1; D ambiguous. From germline, CDR1 is MDHEN and CDR2 SYDVKM. The CDR3 extends over 15 amino acids. V dropped 8 bases and J dropped 0 bases, with 14 bases sitting between them. This CDR3 reads CASLDGFSSYNEQFF. CDR3 nucleotides: TGTGCCAGCTTGGACGGGTTCAGCTCCTACAATGAGCAGTTCTTC.

This clonotype was observed many times. The chain couples TRBV11-2 to TRBJ2-7; perhaps TRBD2 as D (6 bases). The germline V gene has CDR1 SGHAT and CDR2 FQNNGV. Trimming cost V 4 bases and J 2 bases, with 18 bases left between them. The CDR3 is made up of 16 amino acids. The CDR3: CASSSPPGGVAYEQYF. In DNA, the CDR3 is TGTGCCAGCAGCTCCCCCCCCGGGGGAGTGGCCTACGAGCAGTACTTC.

This chain joins TRBV11-1 and TRBJ1-1, with D possibly being TRBD1 (6 bases). The V gene lost 4 bases and the J gene lost 4 bases, with 10 bases spanning the gap. Germline V lookup: CDR1 SGHAT, CDR2 FQDESV (reference sequence). This CDR3 region has 13 residues. The CDR3 DNA is TGTGCCAGCAGCTACAGGGTTGGCACTGAAGCTTTCTTT. Translation: CASSYRVGTEAFF.

This clonotype was seen a handful of times. V is TRBV7-2 and J is TRBJ2-5, with D unresolved. The V gene's germline CDR1 is SGHTA and CDR2 FQGNSA. The length of the CDR3 is 19 residues. Trimming shortened V by 0 bases and J by 1 base, and 21 bases separated the two germline ends. The CDR3 sequence is CASSLAPLDSGGPQETQYF. CDR3 bases: TGTGCCAGCAGCTTAGCGCCTTTGGATTCAGGCGGCCCCCAAGAGACCCAGTACTTC. The entire variable domain, with the rest obtained from reference TRBV7-2 and TRBJ2-5, is as follows: GAGVSQSPSNKVTEKGKDVELRCDPISGHTALYWYRQSLGQGLEFLIYFQGNSAPDKSGLPSDRFSAERTGGSVSTLTIQRTQQEDSAVYLCASSLAPLDSGGPQETQYFGPGTRLLVL.

This chain links TRBV6-5 with TRBJ2-6; D uncertain. The germline V gene has CDR1 MNHEY and CDR2 SVGAGI. V was shortened by 5 bases and J by 0 bases, with 14 bases between the two germline ends. The CDR3 length is 17 residues. CDR3 DNA: TGTGCCAGCAGTGCAAGGCAGTTCAACTCTGGGGCCAACGTCCTGACTTTC. It is translated as CASSARQFNSGANVLTF.

This chain connects TRBV7-3 to TRBJ2-7, with TRBD2 matching over 7 bases. The CDR3 sequence is 13 residues long. The V gene's germline CDR1 is SGHTA and CDR2 FQGTGA. J was trimmed by 3 bases and V by 4 bases; bases with no gene match: 3. CDR3 in amino acids: CASSYSSGYEQYF. The CDR3 region has the DNA TGTGCCAGCAGCTATTCTAGCGGCTACGAGCAGTACTTC.

This clonotype was counted ten times or more. J is TRBJ1-4 and V is TRBV7-2; D is ambiguous. CDR1 and CDR2 from the germline V gene are SGHTA and FQGNSA. The CDR3 loop spans 14 amino acids. With 4 bases removed from V and 7 bases from J, the gap between germline ends came to 13 bases. For the CDR3, the DNA is TGTGCCAGCAGCTCCGTGGGAAGGGTTGAAAAACTGTTTTTT. As protein: CASSSVGRVEKLFF.

This clonotype was seen only a few times. This rearrangement joins TRBV4-3 to TRBJ2-1, with 8 positions matching TRBD2. CDR3 length: 18 residues. The germline V gene has CDR1 LGHNA and CDR2 YSLEER. V was clipped by 2 bases and J by 1 base; unmatched bases: 10. The CDR3 bases are TGCGCCAGCAGCCAATTCCCCCCAACTAGCGGATCCTACAATGAGCAGTTCTTC. Encoded protein: CASSQFPPTSGSYNEQFF.

This clonotype was seen ten or more times. The genes are TRBV28 and TRBJ1-1; D gene ambiguous. Trimming pared 6 bases from V and 0 bases from J, leaving 5 bases between. CDR1 and CDR2 from the germline V gene are MDHEN and SYDVKM. CDR3 length: 12 residues. The CDR3, as DNA: TGTGCCAGCAGCTTACTGAACACTGAAGCTTTCTTT. It yields the protein CASSLLNTEAFF.

V usage is TRBV29-1 and J usage is TRBJ2-7; 9 nucleotides align to TRBD1. V lost 5 bases to trimming and J lost 1 base; unmatched junction nucleotides: 6. CDR1 and CDR2 (germline): SQVTM, ANQGSEA. The CDR3 covers 14 residues. CDR3 coding DNA: TGCAGCGTTACGTCCGGGACAGGGTCCTACGAGCAGTACTTC. Encoded protein: CSVTSGTGSYEQYF.

This clonotype was found a few times. The chain combines TRBV20-1 with TRBJ1-3, with unresolved D. The V and J ends lost 6 bases and 3 bases respectively, with 12 bases between them. CDR1 is DFQATT and CDR2 is SNEGSKA in the germline V gene (reference sequence). This CDR3 is 13 amino acids long. CDR3: CSARGGVGNTIYF. DNA of the CDR3: TGCAGTGCACGGGGTGGGGTTGGAAACACCATATATTTT.

V and J are TRBV5-6 and TRBJ2-1; 9 bases match TRBD2. The CDR3 is 14 amino acids. The V gene's germline CDR1 is SGHDT and CDR2 YYEEEE. The V and J ends lost 2 bases and 8 bases, in that order; junction bases with no gene match: 5. CDR3 sequence reads: CASSFGTSFDEQFF. CDR3 DNA sequence: TGTGCCAGCAGCTTCGGGACTAGCTTTGATGAGCAGTTCTTC.

The chain recombines TRBV29-1 with TRBJ2-7, with 7 bases that match TRBD1. J was trimmed by 0 bases and V by 3 bases; bases with no gene match: 17. The CDR3 runs to 18 residues. Germline loops: CDR1 SQVTM, CDR2 ANQGSEA. The CDR3 loop is CSVEGVSFRDRNSYEQYF. CDR3 nucleotides: TGCAGCGTTGAGGGGGTCAGCTTCCGGGACAGAAACTCCTACGAGCAGTACTTC.

This chain links TRBV7-6 with TRBJ1-1; a weak D match, TRBD1 (6 bases). Between the trimmed V and J ends, which lost 4 bases and 7 bases, there was a span of 10 bases. There are 12 residues in the CDR3. Germline CDR1 reads SGHVS; CDR2 reads FNYEAQ. CDR3 sequence reads: CASSYRADEAFF. CDR3 coding DNA: TGTGCCAGCAGCTACAGGGCTGATGAAGCTTTCTTT.

This clonotype was counted between two and nine times. One junction end does not reproduce the germline sequence, and a read error may be involved. The chain uses TRBV7-2 and TRBJ1-6, with 8 bases matching TRBD1. This CDR3 region has 16 residues. Germline CDR1 SGHTA, CDR2 FQGNSA. CDR3 sequence reads: CASSRIAGTGGSPLHF. The CDR3 nucleotides read TGTGCCAGCAGCCGGATCGCCGGGACAGGAGGGTCACCACTCCACTTT.

This clonotype has at least ten counts. This sequence joins TRBV4-3 and TRBJ2-1, with D perhaps matching TRBD2 (7 bases). The CDR3 runs 14 residues. Germline loops: CDR1 LGHNA, CDR2 YSLEER. Trimming cost V 0 bases and J 6 bases, with 9 bases left between them. CDR3: CASSQEGGANEQFF. The CDR3 DNA reads TGCGCCAGCAGCCAAGAGGGGGGGGCCAATGAGCAGTTCTTC.

This chain joins TRBV6-6 and TRBJ1-5; D unresolved. Germline V CDR1 and CDR2: MNHNY, SVGAGI (reference sequence). The CDR3 totals 16 residues. V was cut by 0 bases and J by 4 bases, with 13 bases left in between. The CDR3 is CASSYSTGATNQPQHF. CDR3 in DNA: TGTGCCAGCAGTTACTCGACGGGCGCAACTAATCAGCCCCAGCATTTT.